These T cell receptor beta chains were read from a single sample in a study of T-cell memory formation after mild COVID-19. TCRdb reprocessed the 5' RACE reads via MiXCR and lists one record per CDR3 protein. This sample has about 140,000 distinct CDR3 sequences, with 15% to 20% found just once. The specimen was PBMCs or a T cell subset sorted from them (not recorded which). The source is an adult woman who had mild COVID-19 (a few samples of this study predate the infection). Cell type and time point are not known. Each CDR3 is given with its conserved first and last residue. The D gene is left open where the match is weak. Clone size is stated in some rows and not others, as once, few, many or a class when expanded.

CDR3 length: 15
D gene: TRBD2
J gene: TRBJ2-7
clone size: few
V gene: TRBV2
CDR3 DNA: TGTGCCAGCAGTAAGAGCGGGAGCCTCTCCTACGAGCAGTACTTC
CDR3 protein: CASSKSGSLSYEQYF

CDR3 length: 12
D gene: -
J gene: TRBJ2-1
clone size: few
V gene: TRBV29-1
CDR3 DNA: TGCAGCGCATTTAGCAACTCAATCAGGCAGTTCTTC
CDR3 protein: CSAFSNSIRQFF

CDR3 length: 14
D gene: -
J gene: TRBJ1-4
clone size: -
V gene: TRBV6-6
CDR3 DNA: TGTGCCAGCAGTTATAAGGGGTCTAATGAAAAACTGTTTTTT
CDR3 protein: CASSYKGSNEKLFF

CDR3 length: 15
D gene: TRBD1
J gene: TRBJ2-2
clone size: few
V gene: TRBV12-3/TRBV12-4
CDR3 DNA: TGTGCCGACGGACAGGGGGCCAATATCCCCGGGGAGCTGTTTTTT
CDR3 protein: CADGQGANIPGELFF

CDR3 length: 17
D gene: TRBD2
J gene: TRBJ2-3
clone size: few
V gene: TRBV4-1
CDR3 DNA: TGCGCCAGCAGCCAAGATCGTCGGGGGGGCCGCACAGATACGCAGTATTTT
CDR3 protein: CASSQDRRGGRTDTQYF

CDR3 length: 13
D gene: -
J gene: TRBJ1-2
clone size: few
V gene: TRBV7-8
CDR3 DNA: TGTGCCAGCAGCCCGGGACTGAGCTATGGCTACACCTTC
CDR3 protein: CASSPGLSYGYTF

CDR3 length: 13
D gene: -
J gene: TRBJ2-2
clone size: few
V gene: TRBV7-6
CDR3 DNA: TGTGCCAGCAGCTTAGGCCAGGCCGGGGAGCTGTTTTTT
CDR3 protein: CASSLGQAGELFF

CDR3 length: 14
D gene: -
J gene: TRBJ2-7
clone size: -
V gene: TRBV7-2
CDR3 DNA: TGTGCCAGCAAACCTAGCAGCGGTGGGTACGAGCAGTACTTC
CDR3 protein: CASKPSSGGYEQYF

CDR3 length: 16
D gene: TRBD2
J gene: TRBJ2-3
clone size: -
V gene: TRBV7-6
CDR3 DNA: TGTGCCAGCAGCAGATCTAGCGGGAGGTGGACAGATACGCAGTATTTT
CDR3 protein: CASSRSSGRWTDTQYF

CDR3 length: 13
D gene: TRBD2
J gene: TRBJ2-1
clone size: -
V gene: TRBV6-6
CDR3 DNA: TGTGCCAGCAGTCGGACTAGCGCAAATGAGCAGTTCTTC
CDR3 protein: CASSRTSANEQFF

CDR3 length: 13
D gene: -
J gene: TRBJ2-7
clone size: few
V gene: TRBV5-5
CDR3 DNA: TGTGCCAGCAGCTTCTCCAGAACCTACGAGCAGTACTTC
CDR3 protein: CASSFSRTYEQYF

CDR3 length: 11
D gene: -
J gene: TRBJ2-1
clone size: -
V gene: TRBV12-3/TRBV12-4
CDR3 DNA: TGTGCCAGCAGTAGGGCTATGGAGCAGTTCTTC
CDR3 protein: CASSRAMEQFF

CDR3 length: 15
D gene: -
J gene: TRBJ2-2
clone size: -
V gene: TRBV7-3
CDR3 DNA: TGTGCCAGCAGCCGTGGGGGTTTTGACACCGGGGAGCTGTTTTTT
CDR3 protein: CASSRGGFDTGELFF

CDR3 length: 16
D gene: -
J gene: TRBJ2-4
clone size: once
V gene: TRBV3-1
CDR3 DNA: TGTGCCAGCAGCCAAGGTTCGGGGGGCCGAGCAAACATTCAGTACTTC
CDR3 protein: CASSQGSGGRANIQYF

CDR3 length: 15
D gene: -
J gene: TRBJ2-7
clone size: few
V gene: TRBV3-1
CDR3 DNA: TGTGCCAGCAGCCACCTTAGCGGAATCTCCTACGAGCAGTACTTC
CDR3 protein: CASSHLSGISYEQYF

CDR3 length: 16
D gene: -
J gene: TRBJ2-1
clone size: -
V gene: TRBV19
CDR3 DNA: TGTGCCAGTAGAGGGCCCCAGAGTAGCTCCTACAATGAGCAGTTCTTC
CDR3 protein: CASRGPQSSSYNEQFF

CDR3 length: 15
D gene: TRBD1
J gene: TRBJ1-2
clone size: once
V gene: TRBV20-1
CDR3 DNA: TGCAGTGCTTTGGGACAGGGGGCGTCTAACTATGGCTACACCTTC
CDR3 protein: CSALGQGASNYGYTF

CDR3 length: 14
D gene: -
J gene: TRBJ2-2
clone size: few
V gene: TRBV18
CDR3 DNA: TGTGCCAGCTCTCTACAGGGAGCCACCGGGGAGCTGTTTTTT
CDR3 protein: CASSLQGATGELFF

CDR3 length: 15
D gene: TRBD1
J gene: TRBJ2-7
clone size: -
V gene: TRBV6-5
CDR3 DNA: TGTGCCAGCAGGGCAGGGGGCTATACGACCTACGAGCAGTACTTC
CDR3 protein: CASRAGGYTTYEQYF

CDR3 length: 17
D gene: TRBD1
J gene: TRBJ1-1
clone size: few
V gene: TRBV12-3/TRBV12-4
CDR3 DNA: TGTGCCAGCAGTTCGGGCGGGTTACAGGGGTGGAACACTGAAGCTTTCTTT
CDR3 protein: CASSSGGLQGWNTEAFF

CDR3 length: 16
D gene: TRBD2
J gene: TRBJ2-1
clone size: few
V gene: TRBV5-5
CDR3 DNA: TGTGCCAGCAGCTGGCGGGTTAGCGGGAATAACAATGAGCAGTTCTTC
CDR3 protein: CASSWRVSGNNNEQFF

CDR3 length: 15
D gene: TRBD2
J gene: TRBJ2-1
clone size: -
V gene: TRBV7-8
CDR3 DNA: TGTGCCAGCAGCTTGCGGGGGTTGGTCTACAATGAGCAGTTCTTC
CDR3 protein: CASSLRGLVYNEQFF

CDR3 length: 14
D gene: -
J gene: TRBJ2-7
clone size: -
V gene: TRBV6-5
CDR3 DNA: TGTGCCAGCAGTTACTCTGATCGGCAGCACGAGCAGTACTTC
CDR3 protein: CASSYSDRQHEQYF

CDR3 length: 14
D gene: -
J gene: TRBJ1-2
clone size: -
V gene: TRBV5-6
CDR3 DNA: TGTGCCAGCAGCTTGGTGTGGGGGCCGTCTGGCTACACCTTC
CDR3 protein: CASSLVWGPSGYTF

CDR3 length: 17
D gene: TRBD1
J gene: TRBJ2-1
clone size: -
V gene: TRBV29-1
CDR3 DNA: TGCAGCGTAGACCACCGGATCGGGACAGGGGGCATGCGTGAGCAGTTCTTC
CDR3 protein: CSVDHRIGTGGMREQFF

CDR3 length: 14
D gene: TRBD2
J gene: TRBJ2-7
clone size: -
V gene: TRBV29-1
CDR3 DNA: TGCAGCGTTGAAGATCTGGGGGGAGGGTACGAGCAGTACTTC
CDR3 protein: CSVEDLGGGYEQYF

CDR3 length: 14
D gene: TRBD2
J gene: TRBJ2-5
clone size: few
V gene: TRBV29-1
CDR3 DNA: TGCAGCGTTCAACTTAGCGGGGGGAAAGAGACCCAGTACTTC
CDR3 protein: CSVQLSGGKETQYF

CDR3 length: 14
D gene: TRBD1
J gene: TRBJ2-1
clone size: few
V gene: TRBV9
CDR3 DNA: TGTGCCAGCAGGGCAGGGGGCGCGCACAATGAGCAGTTCTTC
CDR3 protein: CASRAGGAHNEQFF

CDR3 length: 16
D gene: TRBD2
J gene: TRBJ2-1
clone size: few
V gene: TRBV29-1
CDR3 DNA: TGCAGCGTTGAAGGGACTAGCGGGGTCTCCTACAATGAGCAGTTCTTC
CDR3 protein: CSVEGTSGVSYNEQFF

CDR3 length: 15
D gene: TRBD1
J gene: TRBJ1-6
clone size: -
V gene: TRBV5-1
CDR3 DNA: TGCGCCAGCAGCCTACTCCAGGGGGCCGATTCACCCCTCCACTTT
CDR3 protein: CASSLLQGADSPLHF

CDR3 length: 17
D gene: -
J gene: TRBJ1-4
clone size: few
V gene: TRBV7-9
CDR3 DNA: TGTGCCAGCAGCCCCGCTCGGGCGGCCGCAACTAATGAAAAACTGTTTTTT
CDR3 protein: CASSPARAAATNEKLFF

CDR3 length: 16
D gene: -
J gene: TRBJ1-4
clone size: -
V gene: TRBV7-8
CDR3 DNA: TGTGCCAGCAGCTTATATTTGGGAAAACCTAATGAAAAACTGTTTTTT
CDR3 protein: CASSLYLGKPNEKLFF

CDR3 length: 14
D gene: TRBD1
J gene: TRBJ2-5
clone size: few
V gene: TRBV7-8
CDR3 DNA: TGTGCCAGCAGCTTAGGGACAGGGGTGGAGACCCAGTACTTC
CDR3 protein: CASSLGTGVETQYF

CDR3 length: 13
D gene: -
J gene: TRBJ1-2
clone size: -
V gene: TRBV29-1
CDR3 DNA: TGCAGCGTTGATCCCACCGGGGGGGGCGGCTACACCTTC
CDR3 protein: CSVDPTGGGGYTF

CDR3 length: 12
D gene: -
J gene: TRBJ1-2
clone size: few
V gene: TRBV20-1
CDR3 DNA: TGCAGTGCCCGCCGAACTAACTATGGCTACACCTTC
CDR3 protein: CSARRTNYGYTF

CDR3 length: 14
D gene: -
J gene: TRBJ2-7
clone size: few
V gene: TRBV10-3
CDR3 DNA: TGTGCCATCAGAGGGGCCTTACAAACCTACGAGCAGTACTTC
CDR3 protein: CAIRGALQTYEQYF

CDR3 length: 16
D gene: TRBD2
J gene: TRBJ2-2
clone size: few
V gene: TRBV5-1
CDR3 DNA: TGCGCCAGCAGCTCAGAGGGCGGGAGTCTAACCGGGGAGCTGTTTTTT
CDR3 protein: CASSSEGGSLTGELFF

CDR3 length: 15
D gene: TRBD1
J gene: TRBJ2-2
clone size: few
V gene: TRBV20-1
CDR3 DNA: TGCAGTGCTAGAGTGGGGACAGGGGGCACCGGGGAGCTGTTTTTT
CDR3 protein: CSARVGTGGTGELFF

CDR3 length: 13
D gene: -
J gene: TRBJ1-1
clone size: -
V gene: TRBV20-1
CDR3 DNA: TGCAGTTTCAACAGGGCAGGCTACACTGAAGCTTTCTTT
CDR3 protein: CSFNRAGYTEAFF

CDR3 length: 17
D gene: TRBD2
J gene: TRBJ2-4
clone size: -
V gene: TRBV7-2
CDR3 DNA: TGTGCCAGCAGCTCGGTGGGACTAGCGGACCACAAAAACATTCAGTACTTC
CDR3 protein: CASSSVGLADHKNIQYF

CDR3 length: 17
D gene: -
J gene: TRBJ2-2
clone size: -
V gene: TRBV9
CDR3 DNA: TGTGCCAGCAGCGTAGGTAGCGGCCCAACCTCATCCGGGGAGCTGTTTTTT
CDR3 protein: CASSVGSGPTSSGELFF

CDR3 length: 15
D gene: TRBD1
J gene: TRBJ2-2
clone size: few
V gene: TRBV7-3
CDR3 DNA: TGTGCCAGCAGCCTGACAGGGGGCAACACCGGGGAGCTGTTTTTT
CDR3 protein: CASSLTGGNTGELFF

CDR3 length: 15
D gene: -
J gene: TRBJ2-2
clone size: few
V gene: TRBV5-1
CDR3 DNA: TGCGCCAGCAGGGCCGGGACCCATAACACCGGGGAGCTGTTTTTT
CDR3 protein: CASRAGTHNTGELFF

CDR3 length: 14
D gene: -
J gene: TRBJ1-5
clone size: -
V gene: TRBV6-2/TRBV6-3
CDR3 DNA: TGTGCCAGCAGTTACGGCTATAGCAATCAGCCCCAGCATTTT
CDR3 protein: CASSYGYSNQPQHF

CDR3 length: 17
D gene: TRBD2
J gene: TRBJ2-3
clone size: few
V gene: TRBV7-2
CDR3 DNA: TGTGCCAGCAGCTTAGGGACTAGCGGGTCTTACACAGATACGCAGTATTTT
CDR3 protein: CASSLGTSGSYTDTQYF

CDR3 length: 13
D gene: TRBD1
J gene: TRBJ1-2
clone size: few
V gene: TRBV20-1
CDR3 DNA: TGCAGTGCTAGGGACAGGGGGCTCTATGGCTACACCTTC
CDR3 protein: CSARDRGLYGYTF

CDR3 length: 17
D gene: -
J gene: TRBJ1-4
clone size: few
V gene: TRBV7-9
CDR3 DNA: TGTGCCAGCAGCCTCCGGGCTGCGCAGGGGCCTAATGAAAAACTGTTTTTT
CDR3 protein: CASSLRAAQGPNEKLFF

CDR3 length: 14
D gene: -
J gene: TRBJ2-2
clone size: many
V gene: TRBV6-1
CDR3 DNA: TGTGCCAGCATCCTGACAGGGAACACCGGGGAGCTGTTTTTT
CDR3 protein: CASILTGNTGELFF

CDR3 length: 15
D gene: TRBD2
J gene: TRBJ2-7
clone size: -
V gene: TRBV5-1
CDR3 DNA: TGCGCCAGCAGCTTGGTCGGCGGGGGCTCCTACGAGCAGTACTTC
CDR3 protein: CASSLVGGGSYEQYF

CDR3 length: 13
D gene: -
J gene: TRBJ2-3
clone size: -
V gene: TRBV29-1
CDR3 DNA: TGCAGCGTTGAAAGACTCCGCACAGATACGCAGTATTTT
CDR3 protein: CSVERLRTDTQYF

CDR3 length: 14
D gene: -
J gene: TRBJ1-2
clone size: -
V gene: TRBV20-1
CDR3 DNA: TGCAGTGCTAGAGATTGGGAGGGTAATGCTGGCTACACCTTC
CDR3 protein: CSARDWEGNAGYTF

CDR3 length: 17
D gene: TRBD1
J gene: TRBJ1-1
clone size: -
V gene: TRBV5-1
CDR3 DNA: TGCGCCAGCAGCCTCGCCGGGACAGGGGACCCGAACACTGAAGCTTTCTTT
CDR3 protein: CASSLAGTGDPNTEAFF

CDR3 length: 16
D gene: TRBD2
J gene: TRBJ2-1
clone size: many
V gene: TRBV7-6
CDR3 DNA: TGTGCCAGCAGTTTGGGATCAGCGGGAGGCGGTAATGAGCAGTTCTTC
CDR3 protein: CASSLGSAGGGNEQFF

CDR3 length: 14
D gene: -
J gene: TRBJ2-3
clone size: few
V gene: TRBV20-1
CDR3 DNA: TGCAGTGCTAGAGAGGCGCGGAGCACAGATACGCAGTATTTT
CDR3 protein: CSAREARSTDTQYF

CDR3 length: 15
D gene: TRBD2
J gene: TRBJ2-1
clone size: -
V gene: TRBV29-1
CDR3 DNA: TGCAGCGTTGGAGGGGAACTAGCGGGACACAATGAGCAGTTCTTC
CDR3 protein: CSVGGELAGHNEQFF

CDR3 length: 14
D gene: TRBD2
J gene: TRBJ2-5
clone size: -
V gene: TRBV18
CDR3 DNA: TGTGCCAGCTCACCTTCGACGGGCGGGGGAACCCAGTACTTC
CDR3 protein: CASSPSTGGGTQYF

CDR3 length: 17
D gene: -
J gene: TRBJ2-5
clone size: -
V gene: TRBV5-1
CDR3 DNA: TGCGCCAGCAGCTTGGCCGCGCCGGGGGCCTCGAGAGAGACCCAGTACTTC
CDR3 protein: CASSLAAPGASRETQYF

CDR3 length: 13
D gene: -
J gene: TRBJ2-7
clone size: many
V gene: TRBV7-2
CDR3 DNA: TGTGCCAGCACCCCCCCCGGGCGCTACGAGCAGTACTTC
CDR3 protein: CASTPPGRYEQYF

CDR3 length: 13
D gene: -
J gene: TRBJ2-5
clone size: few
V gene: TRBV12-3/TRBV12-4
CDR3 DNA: TGTGCCAGCAGCCGACAGTTCCAAGAGACCCAGTACTTC
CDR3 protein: CASSRQFQETQYF

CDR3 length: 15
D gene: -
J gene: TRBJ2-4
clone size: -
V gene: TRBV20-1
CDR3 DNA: TGCAGTGCTACCCCCTCGGGGGTACGGAGAAACATTCAGTACTTC
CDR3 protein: CSATPSGVRRNIQYF